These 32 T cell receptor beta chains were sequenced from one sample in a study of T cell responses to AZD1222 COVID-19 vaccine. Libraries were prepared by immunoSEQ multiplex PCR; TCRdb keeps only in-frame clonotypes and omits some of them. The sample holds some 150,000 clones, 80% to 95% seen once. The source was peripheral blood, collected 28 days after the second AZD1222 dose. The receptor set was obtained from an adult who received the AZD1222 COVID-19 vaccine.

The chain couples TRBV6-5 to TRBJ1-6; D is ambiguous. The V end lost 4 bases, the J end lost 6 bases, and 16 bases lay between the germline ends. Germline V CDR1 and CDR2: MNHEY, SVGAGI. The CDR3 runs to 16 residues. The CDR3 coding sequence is TGTGCCAGCAGTTCCCGTTGGGCGGGAGGTAATTCACCCCTCCACTTT. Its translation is CASSSRWAGGNSPLHF.

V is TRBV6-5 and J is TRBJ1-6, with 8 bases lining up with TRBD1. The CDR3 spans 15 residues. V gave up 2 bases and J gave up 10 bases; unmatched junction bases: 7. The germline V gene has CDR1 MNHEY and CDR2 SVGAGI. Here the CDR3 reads CASSYDRGSASPLHF. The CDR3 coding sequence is TGTGCCAGCAGTTACGACAGGGGCTCGGCCTCACCCCTCCACTTT.

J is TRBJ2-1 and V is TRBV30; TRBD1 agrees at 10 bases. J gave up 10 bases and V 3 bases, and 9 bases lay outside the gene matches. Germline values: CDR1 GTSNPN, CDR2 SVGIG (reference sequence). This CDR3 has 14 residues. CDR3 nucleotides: TGTGCCTGGAGCCACGGGACAGGGGATTGGGAGCAGTTCTTC. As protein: CAWSHGTGDWEQFF.

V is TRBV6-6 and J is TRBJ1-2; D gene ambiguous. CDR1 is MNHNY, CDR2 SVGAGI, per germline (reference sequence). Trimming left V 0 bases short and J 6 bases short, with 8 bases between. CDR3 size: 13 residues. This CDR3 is CASSYSERDGYTF. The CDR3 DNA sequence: TGTGCCAGCAGTTACTCTGAAAGGGATGGCTACACCTTC.

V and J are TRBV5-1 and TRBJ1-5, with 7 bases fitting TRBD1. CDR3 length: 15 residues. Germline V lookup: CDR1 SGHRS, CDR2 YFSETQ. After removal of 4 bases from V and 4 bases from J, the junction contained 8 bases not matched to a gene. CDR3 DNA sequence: TGCGCCAGCAGCGTCCAGGGGGGGCGAAATCAGCCCCAGCATTTT. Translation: CASSVQGGRNQPQHF.

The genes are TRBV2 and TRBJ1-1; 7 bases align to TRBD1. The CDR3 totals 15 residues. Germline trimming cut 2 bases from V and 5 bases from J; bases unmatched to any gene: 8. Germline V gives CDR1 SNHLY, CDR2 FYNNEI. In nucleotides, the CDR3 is TGTGCCAGCAGTGAACCAGGGCAGGGGGGGACTGAAGCTTTCTTT. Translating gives CASSEPGQGGTEAFF.

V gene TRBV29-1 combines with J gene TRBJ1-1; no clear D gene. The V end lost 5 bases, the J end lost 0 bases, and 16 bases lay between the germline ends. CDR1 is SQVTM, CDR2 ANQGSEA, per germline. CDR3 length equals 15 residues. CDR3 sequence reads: CSVLPGLRVNTEAFF. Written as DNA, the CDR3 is TGCAGCGTTCTCCCGGGTCTTCGGGTGAACACTGAAGCTTTCTTT.

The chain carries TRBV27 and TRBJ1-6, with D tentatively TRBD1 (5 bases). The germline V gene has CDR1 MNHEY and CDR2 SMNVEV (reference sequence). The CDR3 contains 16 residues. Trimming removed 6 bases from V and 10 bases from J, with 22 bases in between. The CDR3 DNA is TGTGCCAGCAGCCTCGATTTGCCGGGCTCAGGGTCACCCCTCCACTTT. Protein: CASSLDLPGSGSPLHF.

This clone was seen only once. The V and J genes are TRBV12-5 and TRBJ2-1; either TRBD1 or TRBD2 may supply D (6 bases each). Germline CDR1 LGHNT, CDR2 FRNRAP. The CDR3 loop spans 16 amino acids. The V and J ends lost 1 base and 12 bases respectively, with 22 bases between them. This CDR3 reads CASGLGAGTKGQWQFF. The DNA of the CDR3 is TGTGCTAGTGGTTTGGGGGCGGGGACAAAGGGACAATGGCAGTTCTTC.

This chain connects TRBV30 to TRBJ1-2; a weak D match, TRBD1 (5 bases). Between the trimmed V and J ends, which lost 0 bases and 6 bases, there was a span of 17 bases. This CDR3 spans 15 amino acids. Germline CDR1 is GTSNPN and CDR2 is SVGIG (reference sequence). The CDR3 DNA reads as TGTGCCTGGAGTGTGTGGGGGGGTACGGTGGATGGCTACACCTTC. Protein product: CAWSVWGGTVDGYTF. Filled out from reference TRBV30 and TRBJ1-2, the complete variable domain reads SQTIHQWPATLVQPVGSPLSLECTVEGTSNPNLYWYRQAAGRGLQLLFYSVGIGQISSEVPQNLSASRPQDRQFILSSKKLLLSDSGFYLCAWSVWGGTVDGYTFGSGTRLTVV.

The CDR3 DNA follows: TGCAGCGTTGAGGCTCCAGGGGAAGAGATCACTGAAGCTTTCTTT. Translation gives CSVEAPGEEITEAFF. The chain employs TRBV29-1 and TRBJ1-1, with D maybe TRBD1 (6 bases). CDR1 and CDR2 from the germline V gene are SQVTM and ANQGSEA. Trimming removed 3 bases at V and 4 bases at J, with 18 bases between. This CDR3 has 15 amino acids.

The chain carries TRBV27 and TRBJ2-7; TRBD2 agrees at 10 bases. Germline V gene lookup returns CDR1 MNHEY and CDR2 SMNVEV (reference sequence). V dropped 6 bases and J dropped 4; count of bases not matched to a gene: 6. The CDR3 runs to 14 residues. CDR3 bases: TGTGCCAGCAGCCCTAGCGGGAGATCGTACGAGCAGTACTTC. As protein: CASSPSGRSYEQYF.

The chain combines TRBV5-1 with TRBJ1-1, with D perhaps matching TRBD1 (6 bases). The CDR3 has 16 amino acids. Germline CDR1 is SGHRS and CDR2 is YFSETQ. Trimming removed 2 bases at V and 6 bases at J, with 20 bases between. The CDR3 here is CASSLGGTGLNAEAFF. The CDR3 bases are TGCGCCAGCAGCTTAGGGGGAACAGGGTTAAATGCTGAAGCTTTCTTT. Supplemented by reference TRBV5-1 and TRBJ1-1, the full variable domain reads KAGVTQTPRYLIKTRGQQVTLSCSPISGHRSVSWYQQTPGQGLQFLFEYFSETQRNKGNFPGRFSGRQFSNSRSEMNVSTLELGDSALYLCASSLGGTGLNAEAFFGQGTRLTVV.

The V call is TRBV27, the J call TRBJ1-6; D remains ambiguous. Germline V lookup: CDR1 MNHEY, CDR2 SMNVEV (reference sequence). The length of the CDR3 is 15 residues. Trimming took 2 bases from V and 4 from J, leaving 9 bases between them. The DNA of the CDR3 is TGTGCCAGCAGTTTAGAACCCACATATAATTCACCCCTCCACTTT. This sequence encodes CASSLEPTYNSPLHF.

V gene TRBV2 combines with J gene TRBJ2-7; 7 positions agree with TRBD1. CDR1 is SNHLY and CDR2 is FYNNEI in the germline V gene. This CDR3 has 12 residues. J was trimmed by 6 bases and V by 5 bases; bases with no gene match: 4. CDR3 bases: TGTGCCAGCAGTCATACAGGGGCCGAGCAGTACTTC. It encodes CASSHTGAEQYF. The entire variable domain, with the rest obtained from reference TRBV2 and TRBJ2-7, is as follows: EPEVTQTPSHQVTQMGQEVILRCVPISNHLYFYWYRQILGQKVEFLVSFYNNEISEKSEIFDDQFSVERPDGSNFTLKIRSTKLEDSAMYFCASSHTGAEQYFGPGTRLTVT.

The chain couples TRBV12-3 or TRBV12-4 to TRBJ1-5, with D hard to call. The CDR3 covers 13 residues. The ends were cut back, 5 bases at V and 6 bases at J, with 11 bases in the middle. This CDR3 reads CASSLEYVQPQHF. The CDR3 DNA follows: TGTGCCAGCAGTCTCGAGTATGTTCAGCCCCAGCATTTT.

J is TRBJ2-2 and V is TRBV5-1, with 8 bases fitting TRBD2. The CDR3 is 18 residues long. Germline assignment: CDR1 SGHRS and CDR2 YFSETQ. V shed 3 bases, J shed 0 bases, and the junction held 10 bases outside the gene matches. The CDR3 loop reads CASSSRATSGANTGELFF. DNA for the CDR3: TGCGCCAGCAGCTCGAGGGCTACTAGCGGAGCGAACACCGGGGAGCTGTTTTTT.

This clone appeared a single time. CDR3 coding DNA: TGTGCCAGCAAGGGGCAGGGGGCCAACTATGGCTACACCTTC. Translation: CASKGQGANYGYTF. The rearrangement uses TRBV6-5 and TRBJ1-2, with 8 bases matching TRBD1. The CDR3 is made up of 14 amino acids. V gave up 7 bases and J gave up 2 bases; unmatched junction bases: 6. The germline V gene has CDR1 MNHEY and CDR2 SVGAGI.

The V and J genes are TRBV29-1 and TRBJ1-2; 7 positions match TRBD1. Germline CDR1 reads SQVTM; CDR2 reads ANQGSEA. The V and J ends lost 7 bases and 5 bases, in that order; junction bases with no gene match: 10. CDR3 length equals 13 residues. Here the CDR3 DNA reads TGCAGCGCGGATCGGGACAGTTCTTATGGCTACACCTTC. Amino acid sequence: CSADRDSSYGYTF.

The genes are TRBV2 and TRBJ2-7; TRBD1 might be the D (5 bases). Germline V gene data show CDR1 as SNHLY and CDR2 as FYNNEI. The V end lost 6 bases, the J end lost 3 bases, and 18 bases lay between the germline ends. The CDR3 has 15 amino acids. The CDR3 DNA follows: TGTGCCAGCAGACCGGCCCCCAGGGCCAACTACGAGCAGTACTTC. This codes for CASRPAPRANYEQYF. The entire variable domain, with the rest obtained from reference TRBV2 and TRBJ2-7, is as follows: EPEVTQTPSHQVTQMGQEVILRCVPISNHLYFYWYRQILGQKVEFLVSFYNNEISEKSEIFDDQFSVERPDGSNFTLKIRSTKLEDSAMYFCASRPAPRANYEQYFGPGTRLTVT.

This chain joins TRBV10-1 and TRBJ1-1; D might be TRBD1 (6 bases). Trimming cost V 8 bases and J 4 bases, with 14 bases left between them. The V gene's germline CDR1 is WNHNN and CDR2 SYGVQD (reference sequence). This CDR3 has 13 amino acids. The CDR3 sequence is CASRGRVGTEAFF. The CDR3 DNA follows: TGCGCCAGCCGGGGGCGGGTGGGCACTGAAGCTTTCTTT.

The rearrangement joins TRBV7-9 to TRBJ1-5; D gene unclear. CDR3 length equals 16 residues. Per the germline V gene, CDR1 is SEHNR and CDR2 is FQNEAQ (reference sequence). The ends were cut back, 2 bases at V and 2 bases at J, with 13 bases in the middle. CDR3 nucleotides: TGTGCCAGCAGCTTATCGGAGGCCCCTGGCAATCAGCCCCAGCATTTT. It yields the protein CASSLSEAPGNQPQHF.

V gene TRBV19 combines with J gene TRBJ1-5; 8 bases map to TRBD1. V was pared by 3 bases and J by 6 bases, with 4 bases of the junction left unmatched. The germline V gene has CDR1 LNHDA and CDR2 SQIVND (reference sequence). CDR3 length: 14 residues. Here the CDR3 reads CASSMDRVSQPQHF. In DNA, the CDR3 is TGTGCCAGTAGTATGGACAGGGTGAGTCAGCCCCAGCATTTT. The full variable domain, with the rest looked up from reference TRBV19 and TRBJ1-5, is DGGITQSPKYLFRKEGQNVTLSCEQNLNHDAMYWYRQDPGQGLRLIYYSQIVNDFQKGDIAEGYSVSREKKESFPLTVTSAQKNPTAFYLCASSMDRVSQPQHFGDGTRLSIL.

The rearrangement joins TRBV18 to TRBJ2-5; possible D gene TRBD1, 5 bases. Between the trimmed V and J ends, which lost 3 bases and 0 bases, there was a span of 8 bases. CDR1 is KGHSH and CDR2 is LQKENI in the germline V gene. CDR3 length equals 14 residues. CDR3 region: CASSPDSYQETQYF. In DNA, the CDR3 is TGTGCCAGCTCACCCGACAGCTACCAAGAGACCCAGTACTTC. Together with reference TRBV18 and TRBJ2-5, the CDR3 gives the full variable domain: NAGVMQNPRHLVRRRGQEARLRCSPMKGHSHVYWYRQLPEEGLKFMVYLQKENIIDESGMPKERFSAEFPKEGPSILRIQQVVRGDSAAYFCASSPDSYQETQYFGPGTRLLVL.

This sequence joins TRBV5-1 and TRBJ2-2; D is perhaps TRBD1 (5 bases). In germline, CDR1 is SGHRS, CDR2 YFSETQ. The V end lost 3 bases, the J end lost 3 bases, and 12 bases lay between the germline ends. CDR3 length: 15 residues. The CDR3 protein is CASSSRLGDTGELFF. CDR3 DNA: TGCGCCAGCAGCTCCCGCCTAGGGGACACCGGGGAGCTGTTTTTT.

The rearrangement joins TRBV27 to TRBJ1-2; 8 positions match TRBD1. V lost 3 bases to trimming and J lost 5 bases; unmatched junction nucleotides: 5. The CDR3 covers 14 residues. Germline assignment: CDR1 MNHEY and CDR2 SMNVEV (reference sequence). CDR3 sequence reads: CASSFTDREYGYTF. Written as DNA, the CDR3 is TGTGCCAGCAGTTTTACGGACAGGGAATATGGCTACACCTTC.

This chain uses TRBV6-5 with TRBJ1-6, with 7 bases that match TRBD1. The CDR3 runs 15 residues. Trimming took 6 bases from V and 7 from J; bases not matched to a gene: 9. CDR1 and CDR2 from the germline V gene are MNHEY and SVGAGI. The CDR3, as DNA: TGTGCCAGCAGAGACGACAGGGAAAGGAATTCACCCCTCCACTTT. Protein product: CASRDDRERNSPLHF.

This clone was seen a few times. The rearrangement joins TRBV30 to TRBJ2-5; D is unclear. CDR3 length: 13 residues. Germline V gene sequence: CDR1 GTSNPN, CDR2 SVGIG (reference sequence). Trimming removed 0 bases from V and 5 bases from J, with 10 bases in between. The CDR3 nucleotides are TGTGCCTGGAGTGTGCGGCCAAGGGAGACCCAGTACTTC. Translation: CAWSVRPRETQYF.

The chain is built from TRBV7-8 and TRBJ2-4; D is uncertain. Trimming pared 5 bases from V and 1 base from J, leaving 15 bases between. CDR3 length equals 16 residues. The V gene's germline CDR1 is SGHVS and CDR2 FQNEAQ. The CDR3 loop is CASSPQMSAAKNIQYF. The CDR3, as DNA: TGTGCCAGCAGCCCTCAGATGTCGGCGGCCAAAAACATTCAGTACTTC. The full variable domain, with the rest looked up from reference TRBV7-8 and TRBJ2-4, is GAGVSQSPRYKVAKRGQDVALRCDPISGHVSLFWYQQALGQGPEFLTYFQNEAQLDKSGLPSDRFFAERPEGSVSTLKIQRTQQEDSAVYLCASSPQMSAAKNIQYFGAGTRLSVL.

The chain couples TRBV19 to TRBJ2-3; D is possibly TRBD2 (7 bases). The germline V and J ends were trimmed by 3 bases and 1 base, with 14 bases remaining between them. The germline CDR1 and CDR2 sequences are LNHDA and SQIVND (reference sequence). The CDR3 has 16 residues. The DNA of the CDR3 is TGTGCCAGTAGTATGCGGGGGCGTCTAGGCACAGATACGCAGTATTTT. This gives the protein CASSMRGRLGTDTQYF. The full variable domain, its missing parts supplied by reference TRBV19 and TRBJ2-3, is DGGITQSPKYLFRKEGQNVTLSCEQNLNHDAMYWYRQDPGQGLRLIYYSQIVNDFQKGDIAEGYSVSREKKESFPLTVTSAQKNPTAFYLCASSMRGRLGTDTQYFGPGTRLTVL.

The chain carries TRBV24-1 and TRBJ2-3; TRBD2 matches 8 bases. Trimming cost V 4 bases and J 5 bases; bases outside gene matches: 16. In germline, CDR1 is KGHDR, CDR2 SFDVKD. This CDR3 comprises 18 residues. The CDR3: CATSDPRDGGRPKDTQYF. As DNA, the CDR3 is TGTGCCACCAGTGACCCGAGAGATGGCGGGAGGCCAAAAGATACGCAGTATTTT.

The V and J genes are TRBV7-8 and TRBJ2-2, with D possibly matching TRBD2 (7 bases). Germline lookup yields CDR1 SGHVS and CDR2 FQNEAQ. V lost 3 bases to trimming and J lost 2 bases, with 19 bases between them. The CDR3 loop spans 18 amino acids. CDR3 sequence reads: CASSFPTTRGGNTGELFF. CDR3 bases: TGTGCCAGCAGCTTCCCTACGACTAGGGGGGGTAACACCGGGGAGCTGTTTTTT.